These 18 T cell receptor beta chains share one sample of origin, sequenced in a study of blood T cell dynamics during melanoma immunotherapy. Clones were read by immunoSEQ multiplex PCR, and TCRdb kept only the in-frame ones, dropping some. Among about 4,200 clones listed, 70% to 90% were seen once. The time point denotes: week 3, after first cycle of checkpoint inhibitor. Material: blood, obtained from a patient treated with checkpoint blockade. Every receptor here comes from a human donor with melanoma.

The V call is TRBV5-1, the J call TRBJ2-3; 8 positions agree with TRBD2. CDR3 length: 15 residues. V dropped 0 bases and J dropped 3; count of bases not matched to a gene: 3. The V gene's germline CDR1 is SGHRS and CDR2 YFSETQ. The CDR3 nucleotides read TGCGCCAGCAGCTTGGAAGTAGCGGGGACAGATACGCAGTATTTT. Translating it yields CASSLEVAGTDTQYF.

The chain links TRBV7-2 to TRBJ2-3; 11 bases fit TRBD2. The CDR3 totals 20 residues. The junction had 13 bases not matched to a gene; V was cut back by 0 bases and J by 2 bases. Germline V CDR1 and CDR2: SGHTA, FQGNSA. The CDR3 sequence: CASSLARGTSGGTHTDTQYF. In DNA, the CDR3 is TGTGCCAGCAGCTTAGCGCGGGGAACTAGCGGGGGAACCCACACAGATACGCAGTATTTT.

The chain couples TRBV23-1 to TRBJ1-4; 11 bases are a match to TRBD1. TRBV23-1 is given ORF status, its function remaining uncertain. With 6 bases clipped from V and 8 bases from J, the junction kept 5 bases outside the gene matches. The CDR3 length is 14 residues. CDR3 sequence: CASRLDRGQEKLFF. The DNA for the CDR3 is TGCGCCAGCAGACTGGACAGGGGGCAGGAAAAACTGTTTTTT.

The chain joins TRBV28 to TRBJ2-3; no reliable D call. V shed 3 bases and J shed 0 bases, with 19 bases lying between them. This CDR3 is 18 amino acids long. CDR1 and CDR2 (germline): MDHEN, SYDVKM. The CDR3 coding sequence is TGTGCCAGCAGTTTCCCAAGTTACGGGTTATCTAGCACAGATACGCAGTATTTT. It translates to CASSFPSYGLSSTDTQYF.

This clone was counted between two and nine times. The rearrangement joins TRBV5-5 to TRBJ1-5; D is undetermined. CDR1 SGHKS and CDR2 YYEKEE come from the germline V gene (reference sequence). CDR3 length equals 15 residues. The V end was cut by 1 base, the J end by 2 bases, with 10 bases between. The CDR3 spells CASSLRASGNQPQHF. Here the CDR3 DNA reads TGTGCCAGCAGCTTGAGGGCTTCGGGCAATCAGCCCCAGCATTTT.

This clone was seen only a few times. This chain links TRBV5-6 with TRBJ1-5; D gene ambiguous. Germline assignment: CDR1 SGHDT and CDR2 YYEEEE. V shed 1 base and J shed 1 base, with 3 bases lying between them. The CDR3 is 13 amino acids. The CDR3 nucleotides are TGTGCCAGCAGCTTGCGGAGCAATCAGCCCCAGCATTTT. It translates to CASSLRSNQPQHF.

V gene TRBV18 combines with J gene TRBJ2-7, with D possibly TRBD1 on 5 matching bases. The germline V and J ends were trimmed by 4 bases and 0 bases, with 19 bases remaining between them. CDR3 length: 17 residues. CDR1 and CDR2 (germline): KGHSH, LQKENI. The CDR3 bases are TGTGCCAGCTCACTCAATCGACTGGGGCTAAGCTCCTACGAGCAGTACTTC. Protein sequence: CASSLNRLGLSSYEQYF.

The chain uses TRBV6-1 and TRBJ2-2; 8 bases are a match to TRBD2. This CDR3 has 15 residues. Per the germline V gene, CDR1 is MNHNS and CDR2 is SASEGT. V was pared by 10 bases and J by 7 bases, with 14 bases of the junction left unmatched. CDR3 protein: CATPRGGVANGELFF. DNA for the CDR3: TGTGCCACCCCCCGGGGGGGGGTGGCGAACGGGGAGCTGTTTTTT.

The chain couples TRBV7-2 to TRBJ1-2; 7 positions agree with TRBD1. The CDR3 covers 13 residues. V gave up 5 bases and J gave up 8 bases; unmatched junction bases: 8. The germline V gene encodes CDR1 SGHTA and CDR2 FQGNSA. The DNA for the CDR3 is TGTGCCAGCAGCCGAGACAGGGTGGGGGGCTACACCTTC. Protein product: CASSRDRVGGYTF.

V usage is TRBV5-4 and J usage is TRBJ2-3; 8 bases align to TRBD2. Germline V gene data show CDR1 as SGHNT and CDR2 as YYREEE (reference sequence). J lost 1 base, V lost 3 bases, and 7 bases had no gene match. CDR3 length: 16 amino acids. CDR3 DNA sequence: TGTGCCAGCAGCTCCCCTGTTAGCGGGGGCACAGATACGCAGTATTTT. Encoded protein: CASSSPVSGGTDTQYF.

V is TRBV7-6 and J is TRBJ2-3; no clear D. V lost 5 bases and J lost 3, with 12 bases in between. The CDR3 covers 14 residues. Germline lookup yields CDR1 SGHVS and CDR2 FNYEAQ. Here the CDR3 reads CASSPTADTDTQYF. DNA of the CDR3: TGTGCCAGCAGCCCTACCGCCGATACAGATACGCAGTATTTT.

The chain carries TRBV5-4 and TRBJ1-1; the match to TRBD1 covers 8 bases. Germline V gene data show CDR1 as SGHNT and CDR2 as YYREEE (reference sequence). V shed 0 bases, J shed 0 bases, and the junction held 4 bases outside the gene matches. The CDR3 is 16 amino acids. CDR3 nucleotide sequence: TGTGCCAGCAGCTTGGATCAGGGGGCTTTGAACACTGAAGCTTTCTTT. It translates to CASSLDQGALNTEAFF.

V and J are TRBV5-1 and TRBJ2-5; D gene uncertain. The length of the CDR3 is 12 residues. CDR1 SGHRS and CDR2 YFSETQ come from the germline V gene. The germline V and J ends were trimmed by 5 bases and 2 bases, with 7 bases remaining between them. The CDR3 region has the DNA TGCGCCAGCAGGGGCGGACAAGAGACCCAGTACTTC. Translated: CASRGGQETQYF.

The table lists this clone with a few counts. V usage is TRBV30 and J usage is TRBJ1-1, with 8 positions matching TRBD1. V lost 2 bases and J lost 6; bases outside the gene matches: 8. The germline gives CDR1 GTSNPN, CDR2 SVGIG (reference sequence). CDR3 size: 14 residues. CDR3 DNA: TGTGCCTGGAGTCCCAGGGGGCGAGACGCTGAAGCTTTCTTT. It yields the protein CAWSPRGRDAEAFF.

This clone was detected a few times. This chain links TRBV12-5 with TRBJ1-2; 7 bases agree with TRBD1. V trimming: 6 bases; J trimming: 8 bases; junction bases outside the gene matches: 6. Germline lookup yields CDR1 LGHNT and CDR2 FRNRAP. The CDR3 loop spans 12 amino acids. The CDR3 is CASGTGLGGYTF. CDR3 sequence (DNA): TGTGCTAGTGGGACAGGGCTGGGAGGCTACACCTTC.

The chain employs TRBV2 and TRBJ2-6; D is unclear. The CDR3 sequence is 16 residues long. CDR1 is SNHLY, CDR2 FYNNEI, per germline. Trimming pared 6 bases from V and 2 bases from J, leaving 14 bases between. CDR3 amino acids: CASRRVGGTGANVLTF. The CDR3 DNA follows: TGTGCCAGCAGGAGAGTTGGTGGTACTGGGGCCAACGTCCTGACTTTC.

This clone was recorded once. The gene calls are TRBV6-5 and TRBJ2-1, with a possible D match to TRBD1 (6 bases). Germline V gene data show CDR1 as MNHEY and CDR2 as SVGAGI. This CDR3 region has 15 residues. The ends were cut back, 6 bases at V and 7 bases at J, with 19 bases in the middle. This CDR3 reads CASSRRQDPRNEQFF. For the CDR3, the DNA is TGTGCCAGCAGCCGTAGACAGGACCCTAGGAATGAGCAGTTCTTC.

This clone was found a few times. The V call is TRBV7-3, the J call TRBJ2-3; 9 bases map to TRBD2. Germline CDR1 SGHTA, CDR2 FQGTGA. V lost 2 bases to trimming and J lost 4 bases; unmatched junction nucleotides: 13. The CDR3 covers 18 residues. The CDR3 bases are TGTGCCAGCAGCTTATGGGTCGGGGGTAGCGGGAGTTCAGATACGCAGTATTTT. Translation gives CASSLWVGGSGSSDTQYF.